The 29 T cell receptor beta chains listed next were all sequenced from one sample in a study of T cell responses to AZD1222 COVID-19 vaccine listed by TCRdb under 2021. Libraries were prepared through the immunoSEQ multiplex PCR assay. TCRdb mirrors the immuneACCESS table, restricted to in-frame sequences. Some clones are absent from its copies; in checked studies, under half trace to an unresolved V gene, and the reason for the others is unknown. The sample has more than 120,000 clones on record, about 90% of them singletons. In total, the top ten clones hold around 10% of the sample. In light of the paper, this sample's time point label describes: about 28 days (+/-7) after the second vaccine dose. The material was peripheral blood, obtained 28 days after the second AZD1222 dose. These receptor sequences come from an adult who received the AZD1222 COVID-19 vaccine.

The chain joins TRBV12-3 or TRBV12-4 to TRBJ2-1; D is unclear. The CDR3 sequence is 12 residues long. The V gene lost 6 bases and the J gene lost 5 bases, with 8 bases spanning the gap. CDR3 nucleotide sequence: TGTGCCAGCAGACCATTAGACAATGAGCAGTTCTTC. Protein product: CASRPLDNEQFF.

J is TRBJ2-7 and V is TRBV11-3; 7 bases line up with TRBD2. CDR1 is SGHNT, CDR2 YENEEA, per germline. The J segment lost 3 bases and the V segment lost 4 bases, leaving 3 bases of the junction unmatched. This CDR3 region has 13 residues. CDR3 loop: CASSSGTNYEQYF. The CDR3 DNA reads TGTGCCAGCAGCTCCGGGACTAACTACGAGCAGTACTTC.

The rearrangement links TRBV28 to TRBJ1-1; D unresolved. CDR3 length equals 12 residues. CDR1 MDHEN and CDR2 SYDVKM come from the germline V gene. Trimming pared 6 bases from V and 1 base from J, leaving 6 bases between. Here the CDR3 DNA reads TGTGCCAGCAGCGCAACGAACACTGAAGCTTTCTTT. This sequence encodes CASSATNTEAFF.

The chain couples TRBV10-2 to TRBJ1-1; tentative D call: TRBD1 (5 bases). Trimming pared 6 bases from V and 0 bases from J, leaving 17 bases between. Germline V gene lookup returns CDR1 WSHSY and CDR2 SAAADI. The CDR3 sequence is 16 residues long. In DNA, the CDR3 is TGCGCCAGCAGCCCCACGACTCAGGGAGTGAACACTGAAGCTTTCTTT. The encoded protein is CASSPTTQGVNTEAFF.

This chain uses TRBV5-1 with TRBJ1-2; D call uncertain. Germline CDR1 SGHRS, CDR2 YFSETQ. This CDR3 region has 13 residues. V gave up 0 bases and J gave up 2 bases, with 5 bases separating them. In DNA form, the CDR3 reads TGCGCCAGCAGCTTGGACCAGAACTATGGCTACACCTTC. This sequence encodes CASSLDQNYGYTF.

The V and J genes are TRBV6-6 and TRBJ1-5; a possible D gene is TRBD1 (5 bases). CDR1 and CDR2 from the germline V gene are MNHNY and SVGAGI (reference sequence). The CDR3 is 12 residues long. Trimming stripped 9 bases from V and 1 base from J, with 7 bases between. CDR3 sequence reads: CASQGSNQPQHF. The DNA for the CDR3 is TGTGCCAGTCAGGGAAGCAATCAGCCCCAGCATTTT.

The chain links TRBV2 to TRBJ1-3; weak D call: TRBD1 (5 bases). V was pared by 6 bases and J by 0 bases, with 12 bases between. The CDR3 consists of 15 residues. The germline CDR1 and CDR2 sequences are SNHLY and FYNNEI. The CDR3 protein is CASRNDRSSGNTIYF. CDR3 sequence (DNA): TGTGCCAGCAGAAATGACAGAAGCTCTGGAAACACCATATATTTT. Looking up the rest from reference TRBV2 and TRBJ1-3 gives the full variable domain: EPEVTQTPSHQVTQMGQEVILRCVPISNHLYFYWYRQILGQKVEFLVSFYNNEISEKSEIFDDQFSVERPDGSNFTLKIRSTKLEDSAMYFCASRNDRSSGNTIYFGEGSWLTVV.

The gene calls are TRBV28 and TRBJ1-5, with D uncertain. The V gene lost 5 bases and the J gene lost 7 bases, with 9 bases spanning the gap. Germline V gives CDR1 MDHEN, CDR2 SYDVKM. This CDR3 contains 12 residues. In DNA form, the CDR3 reads TGTGCCAGCAGTCTGAAATCCCAGCCCCAGCATTTT. Translated, it gives CASSLKSQPQHF.

This chain's CDR3 is CASSLQGLEEKLFF. In nucleotides, the CDR3 is TGTGCCAGCAGCTTACAGGGACTCGAGGAAAAACTGTTTTTT. The rearrangement uses TRBV7-9 and TRBJ1-4; D is possibly TRBD1 (5 bases). The V gene's germline CDR1 is SEHNR and CDR2 FQNEAQ (reference sequence). This CDR3 region has 14 residues. V dropped 2 bases and J dropped 8 bases, with 12 bases sitting between them.

The table lists this clone with a few counts. J is TRBJ2-5 and V is TRBV24-1; D remains ambiguous. CDR3 size: 12 residues. Looked up from germline, CDR1 is KGHDR and CDR2 is SFDVKD. The ends were cut back, 2 bases at V and 4 bases at J, with 4 bases in the middle. The CDR3 protein is CATSDWGETQYF. In DNA form, the CDR3 reads TGTGCCACCAGTGATTGGGGAGAGACCCAGTACTTC.

J is TRBJ1-4 and V is TRBV5-1, with TRBD1 matching over 9 bases. V gave up 4 bases and J gave up 6 bases; unmatched junction bases: 7. Germline V lookup: CDR1 SGHRS, CDR2 YFSETQ. This CDR3 spans 15 amino acids. The CDR3 here is CASSPGQGRHEKLFF. The CDR3 DNA sequence: TGCGCCAGCAGCCCGGGACAGGGCCGCCATGAAAAACTGTTTTTT.

V usage is TRBV4-1 and J usage is TRBJ1-1; D might be TRBD1 (5 bases). This CDR3 has 14 amino acids. The germline V and J ends were trimmed by 1 base and 5 bases, with 11 bases remaining between them. CDR1 MGHRA and CDR2 YSYEKL come from the germline V gene. CDR3 sequence (DNA): TGCGCCAGCAGCCAAGGGGCAGGGAGAACTGAAGCTTTCTTT. Translating it yields CASSQGAGRTEAFF.

The chain uses TRBV11-2 and TRBJ1-4; D is undetermined. The germline V and J ends were trimmed by 3 bases and 7 bases, with 6 bases remaining between them. The V gene's germline CDR1 is SGHAT and CDR2 FQNNGV. The CDR3 extends over 12 amino acids. CDR3: CASSFWGEKLFF. The CDR3 nucleotides read TGTGCCAGCAGCTTTTGGGGTGAAAAACTGTTTTTT.

V and J are TRBV6-2 or TRBV6-3 and TRBJ2-7; D tentatively fits TRBD1 or TRBD2 (6 bases each). Deletions cut 7 bases from V and 2 bases from J, with 21 bases between. Germline lookup yields CDR1 MNHEY and CDR2 SVGEGT. CDR3 length: 16 residues. The CDR3: CASNPRGRTETYEQYV. CDR3 DNA: TGTGCCAGCAACCCTAGGGGGAGGACAGAAACCTACGAGCAGTACGTC.

The rearrangement links TRBV20-1 to TRBJ2-1, with D unresolved. The CDR3 runs 16 residues. Trimming shortened V by 3 bases and J by 0 bases, and 15 bases separated the two germline ends. CDR1 and CDR2 (germline): DFQATT, SNEGSKA (reference sequence). CDR3 DNA: TGCAGTGCTAGTGATTCCTCCGGACGCTCCTACAATGAGCAGTTCTTC. It yields the protein CSASDSSGRSYNEQFF.

The count of this clone is one. V usage is TRBV4-3 and J usage is TRBJ1-3, with TRBD1 matching 10 bases. Germline CDR1 reads LGHNA; CDR2 reads YSLEER. V trimming: 0 bases; J trimming: 6 bases; junction bases outside the gene matches: 11. This CDR3 region has 18 residues. DNA of the CDR3: TGCGCCAGCAGCCAAGATTGGGTGGGGACAGGGGTAGAAAACACCATATATTTT. Protein sequence: CASSQDWVGTGVENTIYF.

This chain connects TRBV3-1 (or the pseudogene TRBV3-2) to TRBJ2-5, with unresolved D. Trimming took 2 bases from V and 0 from J, leaving 10 bases between them. The germline CDR1 and CDR2 sequences are LGHDT and YNNKEL (reference sequence). The CDR3 spans 15 residues. CDR3 residues: CASSQRGRYQETQYF. CDR3 in DNA: TGTGCCAGCAGCCAAAGAGGCAGGTACCAAGAGACCCAGTACTTC.

The genes are TRBV30 and TRBJ1-1; tentatively, D is TRBD1 (6 bases). The CDR3 has 12 amino acids. Per germline, CDR1 GTSNPN and CDR2 SVGIG (reference sequence). The CDR3: CALDSANTEAFF. The CDR3, as DNA: TGTGCTTTGGACAGCGCGAACACTGAAGCTTTCTTT.

The rearrangement links TRBV3-1 (or the pseudogene TRBV3-2) to TRBJ2-1; 13 nucleotides match TRBD2. V lost 4 bases and J lost 9; bases outside the gene matches: 6. The CDR3 loop spans 15 amino acids. Germline CDR1 reads LGHDT; CDR2 reads YNNKEL (reference sequence). CDR3 protein: CASSRGLAGAGEQFF. DNA for the CDR3: TGTGCCAGCAGCCGCGGACTAGCGGGAGCGGGTGAGCAGTTCTTC.

The CDR3 sequence: CASRGGGTTNEKLFF. DNA for the CDR3: TGTGCCAGCAGGGGAGGGGGAACAACTAATGAAAAACTGTTTTTT. This chain uses TRBV7-8 with TRBJ1-4; tentatively, D is TRBD1 (6 bases). Between the trimmed V and J ends, which lost 6 bases and 0 bases, there was a span of 11 bases. The CDR3 consists of 15 residues. CDR1 is SGHVS and CDR2 is FQNEAQ in the germline V gene.

In DNA, the CDR3 is TGTGCCAGCAGCGCAACCTGGACGGGTTTAAGCTCACCCCTCCACTTT. This encodes CASSATWTGLSSPLHF. This sequence joins TRBV5-5 and TRBJ1-6; D unresolved. V dropped 4 bases and J dropped 10 bases, with 21 bases sitting between them. Germline V lookup: CDR1 SGHKS, CDR2 YYEKEE (reference sequence). The CDR3 totals 16 residues.

This chain uses TRBV30 with TRBJ1-1, with D unclear. The length of the CDR3 is 14 residues. V was cut by 0 bases and J by 1 base, with 9 bases left in between. Germline V CDR1 and CDR2: GTSNPN, SVGIG (reference sequence). The CDR3 DNA reads TGTGCCTGGAGTGTACACGGATCGAACACTGAAGCTTTCTTT. This translates into CAWSVHGSNTEAFF.

The CDR3 bases are TGTGCCAGCAGTTACGGGGGATCGAGCCAAGAGACCCAGTACTTC. Its translation is CASSYGGSSQETQYF. The rearrangement joins TRBV6-2 or TRBV6-3 to TRBJ2-5; D is possibly TRBD1 or TRBD2 (5 bases each). V lost 2 bases to trimming and J lost 1 base, with 11 bases between them. The CDR3 totals 15 residues. Per germline, CDR1 MNHEY and CDR2 SVGEGT.

The V and J genes are TRBV9 and TRBJ2-3, with 10 bases that match TRBD2. J lost 4 bases, V lost 3 bases, and 8 bases had no gene match. The CDR3 spans 16 residues. Germline assignment: CDR1 SGDLS and CDR2 YYNGEE. CDR3 DNA sequence: TGTGCCAGCAGCGCCGCGGGACTAGCGAGGGCAGATACGCAGTATTTT. Translating it yields CASSAAGLARADTQYF.

The chain couples TRBV7-6 to TRBJ1-1; possible D gene TRBD1, 5 bases. This CDR3 region has 15 residues. Per the germline V gene, CDR1 is SGHVS and CDR2 is FNYEAQ. V shed 4 bases and J shed 5 bases, with 17 bases lying between them. CDR3 loop: CASSSRGDVGTEAFF. The DNA for the CDR3 is TGTGCCAGCAGCTCGAGAGGGGATGTCGGGACTGAAGCTTTCTTT.

The V and J genes are TRBV7-2 and TRBJ1-5; D gene unclear. The CDR3 runs 14 residues. Germline assignment: CDR1 SGHTA and CDR2 FQGNSA. Trimming cost V 4 bases and J 6 bases, with 13 bases left between them. Here the CDR3 reads CASSSDNVGQPQHF. The CDR3 bases are TGTGCCAGCAGCTCAGATAACGTTGGTCAGCCCCAGCATTTT. The entire variable domain, with the rest obtained from reference TRBV7-2 and TRBJ1-5, is as follows: GAGVSQSPSNKVTEKGKDVELRCDPISGHTALYWYRQSLGQGLEFLIYFQGNSAPDKSGLPSDRFSAERTGGSVSTLTIQRTQQEDSAVYLCASSSDNVGQPQHFGDGTRLSIL.

As DNA, the CDR3 is TGTGCCACCGAGAGGGGCACTGAAGCTTTCTTT. Translating gives CATERGTEAFF. The rearrangement uses TRBV24-1 and TRBJ1-1; D is possibly TRBD1 (5 bases). The CDR3 is 11 amino acids. In germline, CDR1 is KGHDR, CDR2 SFDVKD. V was clipped by 9 bases and J by 4 bases, with 8 bases between them.

This sequence joins TRBV28 and TRBJ2-7, with a tentative D call TRBD1 (6 bases). CDR1 and CDR2 from the germline V gene are MDHEN and SYDVKM. Trimming stripped 5 bases from V and 2 bases from J, with 16 bases between. This CDR3 spans 15 amino acids. The CDR3 loop reads CASSPGTKSTYEQYV. The CDR3 bases are TGTGCCAGCAGTCCTGGGACAAAATCAACCTACGAGCAGTACGTC.

V usage is TRBV3-1 (or the pseudogene TRBV3-2) and J usage is TRBJ1-2; D not certain. The CDR3 is 17 amino acids. The germline V gene has CDR1 LGHDT and CDR2 YNNKEL (reference sequence). V lost 4 bases and J 5 bases, leaving 23 bases between the germline ends. The CDR3 coding sequence is TGTGCCAGCAGCCCAGGCCCCTTATTCGCTCTTACTTATGGCTACACCTTC. It is translated as CASSPGPLFALTYGYTF.